A single TCR beta chain is shown here with its context. The source of the sample is a study of blood T cell repertoires in COVID-19. Study background: Specimens from acute and convalescent COVID-19 originated in the United States, Italy and Spain.

Trimming took 8 bases from V and 2 from J, leaving 15 bases between them. Germline V gives CDR1 GTSNPN, CDR2 SVGIG (reference sequence). The CDR3 has 13 amino acids. Assay: immunoSEQ multiplex PCR; the TCRdb copy retains only in-frame clones and omits some. The sample gives about 300,000 clones, approximately 89% of which show up once; roughly 2.8% is in the top ten. The chain has TRBV30 and TRBJ1-2; the D gene is possibly TRBD1 (6 bases). Material: PBMCs or T cells enriched from blood (not recorded which). The sequence was obtained from a woman aged 45-60 years who had been exposed to COVID-19. CDR3 sequence reads: CAGATGTNYGYTF. The CDR3 DNA reads TGTGCCGGCGCTACCGGGACAAACTATGGCTACACCTTC.